The 17 T cell receptor beta chains below come from one sample, sequenced in a study of blood T cell repertoires in COVID-19. Sequenced by immunoSEQ multiplex PCR; TCRdb stores in-frame clones only, minus some. This table holds around 200,000 clones, just under 90% found once. Specimen: PBMCs or T cells enriched from blood (not recorded which). These TCRs come from a man aged 25 to 40 who had recovered from COVID-19.

The chain uses TRBV24-1 and TRBJ2-2; D is perhaps TRBD2 (5 bases). Trimming took 10 bases from V and 0 from J, leaving 8 bases between them. Germline CDR1 reads KGHDR; CDR2 reads SFDVKD. There are 13 residues in the CDR3. This CDR3 is CATDSPNTGELFF. DNA for the CDR3: TGTGCCACGGACTCTCCGAACACCGGGGAGCTGTTTTTT.

CDR3 sequence (DNA): TGTGCCAGACGACAAGGTGAAAAACTGTTTTTT. This sequence encodes CARRQGEKLFF. The chain has TRBV2 and TRBJ1-4; D not certain. Germline V gene sequence: CDR1 SNHLY, CDR2 FYNNEI. V was pared by 9 bases and J by 7 bases, with 9 bases between. This CDR3 region has 11 residues.

The chain carries TRBV28 and TRBJ2-7; no firm D call. The V end lost 6 bases, the J end lost 0 bases, and 12 bases lay between the germline ends. The CDR3 is 14 amino acids. Germline assignment: CDR1 MDHEN and CDR2 SYDVKM. The CDR3 is CASSPRRSSYEQYF. The CDR3 nucleotides are TGTGCCAGCAGCCCCAGAAGGAGCTCCTACGAGCAGTACTTC.

The DNA of the CDR3 is TGCAGCGTGGCAGTGGCCGGGGAGCTGTTTTTT. The encoded protein is CSVAVAGELFF. The chain is built from TRBV29-1 and TRBJ2-2; D is unresolved. Trimming removed 6 bases from V and 6 bases from J, with 8 bases in between. CDR1 and CDR2 from the germline V gene are SQVTM and ANQGSEA. The CDR3 loop spans 11 amino acids.

This chain uses TRBV28 with TRBJ1-5; tentative D call: TRBD1 (5 bases). V shed 2 bases and J shed 6 bases, with 26 bases lying between them. Germline values: CDR1 MDHEN, CDR2 SYDVKM. The CDR3 contains 19 residues. CDR3 sequence: CASSLVSRETPLLGQPQHF. The CDR3 nucleotides read TGTGCCAGCAGTTTAGTGAGCAGGGAAACCCCCCTTTTGGGTCAGCCCCAGCATTTT.

The chain has TRBV3-1 (or the pseudogene TRBV3-2) and TRBJ2-5, with D uncertain. With 0 bases removed from V and 1 base from J, the gap between germline ends came to 6 bases. The CDR3 is 14 amino acids. Germline-derived CDR1 and CDR2 are LGHDT and YNNKEL (reference sequence). CDR3 DNA: TGTGCCAGCAGCCAAGAGTGGGCCCAAGAGACCCAGTACTTC. This encodes CASSQEWAQETQYF.

The CDR3, as DNA: TGTGCCAGCAGCGAACCGGACAGGGGCCAAAACTATGGCTACACCTTC. This translates into CASSEPDRGQNYGYTF. This sequence joins TRBV9 and TRBJ1-2; 9 bases fit TRBD1. From germline, CDR1 is SGDLS and CDR2 YYNGEE. V lost 3 bases and J lost 2; bases outside the gene matches: 8. This CDR3 has 16 amino acids.

The V call is TRBV6-6, the J call TRBJ1-5; D not resolved. This CDR3 comprises 15 residues. V lost 1 base and J 2 bases, leaving 9 bases between the germline ends. CDR1 MNHNY and CDR2 SVGAGI come from the germline V gene (reference sequence). For the CDR3, the DNA is TGTGCCAGCAGTTACTACCCCAGCGGCAATCAGCCCCAGCATTTT. Translating it yields CASSYYPSGNQPQHF.

This clone was found once. The chain recombines TRBV28 with TRBJ1-6, with D maybe TRBD1 (5 bases). V was shortened by 4 bases and J by 9 bases, with 22 bases between the two germline ends. Germline-derived CDR1 and CDR2 are MDHEN and SYDVKM. The CDR3 is 17 amino acids. The CDR3 bases are TGTGCCAGCAGTTCTGGAGTTCGGCCAGGGCTGGGTTCACCCCTCCACTTT. Translating gives CASSSGVRPGLGSPLHF.

The chain combines TRBV18 with TRBJ1-2; 12 bases line up with TRBD1. V trimming: 2 bases; J trimming: 3 bases; junction bases outside the gene matches: 4. This CDR3 has 16 amino acids. Per germline, CDR1 KGHSH and CDR2 LQKENI. For the CDR3, the DNA is TGTGCCAGCTCACCAGGGACAGGGGGCACTGACTATGGCTACACCTTC. This gives the protein CASSPGTGGTDYGYTF.

This clone was detected only once. The chain links TRBV4-1 to TRBJ1-6; 7 nucleotides agree with TRBD1. J was trimmed by 9 bases and V by 3 bases; bases with no gene match: 8. The germline V gene encodes CDR1 MGHRA and CDR2 YSYEKL. The CDR3 runs to 15 residues. For the CDR3, the DNA is TGCGCCAGCAGCCACCGGGACAGATCCGGTTCACCCCTCCACTTT. As protein: CASSHRDRSGSPLHF.

This clone showed up just once. The rearrangement links TRBV30 to TRBJ1-1, with TRBD1 as a possible D gene (6 bases). Between the trimmed V and J ends, which lost 2 bases and 5 bases, there was a span of 21 bases. Germline CDR1 reads GTSNPN; CDR2 reads SVGIG (reference sequence). CDR3 length: 16 amino acids. CDR3 loop: CAWSPQRPGARTEAFF. The CDR3 DNA is TGTGCCTGGAGTCCCCAACGCCCAGGGGCGCGAACTGAAGCTTTCTTT.

The chain is built from TRBV2 and TRBJ2-1; maybe TRBD2 (5 bases). Trimming stripped 10 bases from V and 7 bases from J, with 11 bases between. CDR1 and CDR2 (germline): SNHLY, FYNNEI. CDR3 length: 11 residues. The CDR3 reads CANRLRNEQFF. In DNA form, the CDR3 reads TGTGCCAACAGACTACGGAATGAGCAGTTCTTC. Supplemented by reference TRBV2 and TRBJ2-1, the full variable domain reads EPEVTQTPSHQVTQMGQEVILRCVPISNHLYFYWYRQILGQKVEFLVSFYNNEISEKSEIFDDQFSVERPDGSNFTLKIRSTKLEDSAMYFCANRLRNEQFFGPGTRLTVL.

V gene TRBV19 combines with J gene TRBJ1-3; D remains ambiguous. CDR1 and CDR2 from the germline V gene are LNHDA and SQIVND (reference sequence). The CDR3 has 13 residues. Trimming cost V 3 bases and J 2 bases, with 5 bases left between them. CDR3 amino acids: CASSMQAGNTIYF. CDR3 DNA sequence: TGTGCCAGTAGTATGCAGGCTGGAAACACCATATATTTT.

The chain links TRBV4-1 to TRBJ2-5; TRBD2 might be the D (6 bases). Germline loops: CDR1 MGHRA, CDR2 YSYEKL. CDR3 length equals 14 residues. V lost 2 bases and J 5 bases, leaving 12 bases between the germline ends. The CDR3 here is CASSQIRGRETQYF. The CDR3 bases are TGCGCCAGCAGCCAAATTCGAGGGAGGGAGACCCAGTACTTC.

This sequence joins TRBV9 and TRBJ2-5; weak D call: TRBD2 (6 bases). The CDR3 is 15 amino acids. V lost 7 bases to trimming and J lost 5 bases, with 21 bases between them. Germline lookup yields CDR1 SGDLS and CDR2 YYNGEE. The CDR3, as DNA: TGTGCCAGCGGACGGTCCGGGACTCATCAGGAGACCCAGTACTTC. Translating gives CASGRSGTHQETQYF. The whole variable domain, filled in from reference TRBV9 and TRBJ2-5, reads DSGVTQTPKHLITATGQRVTLRCSPRSGDLSVYWYQQSLDQGLQFLIQYYNGEERAKGNILERFSAQQFPDLHSELNLSSLELGDSALYFCASGRSGTHQETQYFGPGTRLLVL.

V usage is TRBV21-1 and J usage is TRBJ2-7; the table's D call of TRBD1 was not tested on the DNA. TRBV21-1 is designated a pseudogene. This CDR3 is built from 16 residues. CDR3 bases: TGTGCCAGCAGCAAAGGTCTGGACAGGGTAAGATACGAGCAGTACTTC. Encoded protein: CASSKGLDRVRYEQYF.